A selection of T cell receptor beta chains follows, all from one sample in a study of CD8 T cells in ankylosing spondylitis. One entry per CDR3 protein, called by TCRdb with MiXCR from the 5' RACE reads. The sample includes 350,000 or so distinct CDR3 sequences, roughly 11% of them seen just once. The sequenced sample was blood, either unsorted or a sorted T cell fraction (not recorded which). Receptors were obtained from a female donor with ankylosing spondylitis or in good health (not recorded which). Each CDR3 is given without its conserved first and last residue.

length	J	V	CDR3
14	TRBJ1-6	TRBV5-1	ASSLEFGQHNSPLH
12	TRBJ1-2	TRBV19	ASSLPGTAYGYT
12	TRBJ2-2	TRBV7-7	ASSLGFNTGELF
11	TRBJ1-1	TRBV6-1	ASSERVLTEAF
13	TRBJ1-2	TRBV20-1	SARDSLDLIGGYT
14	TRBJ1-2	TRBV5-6	ASSSYDLTFPYGYT
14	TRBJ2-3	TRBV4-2	ASSQEGRLVTDTQY
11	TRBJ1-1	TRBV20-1	SARGVLNTEAF
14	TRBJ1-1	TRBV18	ASSPAAALSNTEAF
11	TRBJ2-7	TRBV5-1	ASSLMGVYEQY
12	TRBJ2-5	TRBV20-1	SARPRQGQETQY
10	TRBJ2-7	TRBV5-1	ASSYTGDEQY
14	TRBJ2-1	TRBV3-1	ASSQGQFPTYNEQF
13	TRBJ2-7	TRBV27	ASRKTRDAGYEQY
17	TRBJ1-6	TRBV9	ASSVAEYRGSSYNSPLH
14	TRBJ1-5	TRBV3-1	ASSQEGQGVDQPQH
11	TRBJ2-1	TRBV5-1	ASSPEGLGEQF
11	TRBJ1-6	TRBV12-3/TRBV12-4	ASTLVGGSPLH
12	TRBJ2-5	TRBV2	ASTTIHRQETQY
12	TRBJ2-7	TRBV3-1	ASSLGGRSYEQY
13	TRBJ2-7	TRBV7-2	ASSLGRERRNEQY
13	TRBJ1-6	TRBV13	ASSLGAGANSPLH
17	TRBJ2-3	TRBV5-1	ASSGGLAGGIQPADTQY
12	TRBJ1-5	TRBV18	ASSRGDSNQPQH
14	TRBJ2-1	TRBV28	ASSPVLSGGYNEQF
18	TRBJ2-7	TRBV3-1	ASSGKILRDTWTWAYEQY
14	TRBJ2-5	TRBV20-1	SARDLSGGPMETQY
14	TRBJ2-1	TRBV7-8	ASSLAWLAGGNEQF
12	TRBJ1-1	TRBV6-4	ASSDGDLNTEAF
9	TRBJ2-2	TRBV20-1	SAHGGGELF
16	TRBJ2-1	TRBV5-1	ASSLGVRRESIYNEQF
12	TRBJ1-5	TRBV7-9	ASSSTGERQPQH
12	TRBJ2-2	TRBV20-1	AGTSGPREGELF
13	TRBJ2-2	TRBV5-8	ASRSTNTVAGELF
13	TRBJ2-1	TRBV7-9	ASSFRLVSYNEQF
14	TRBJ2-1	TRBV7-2	ASSLLPSGTLNEQF
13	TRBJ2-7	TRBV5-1	ASSYDSGVTYEQY
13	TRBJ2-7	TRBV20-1	SASGGQGSSYEQY
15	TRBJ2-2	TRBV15	ATSREVSRRPTGELF
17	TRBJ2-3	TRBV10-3	ATLLTGTAGRTAEDTQY
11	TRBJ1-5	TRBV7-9	ASRPGRNQPQH